The 8 T cell receptor beta chains given below trace back to one sample, sequenced in a study of regulatory T cells in long-lasting Graves disease. Combining iRepertoire HTBI primers with Arm-PCR of CDR3 regions, the authors built TCR beta libraries. TCRdb fed the multiplex PCR reads into MiXCR, producing one record per CDR3 protein. The data show 530,000 or so distinct CDR3 sequences, 16% seen once. Documented time point: newly diagnosed GD, antithyroid drugs for less than 3 months. RNA extracted from PBMCs served as the sequencing template. In addition, the sample was reused for a study of T cells in Graves' hyperthyroidism and ophthalmopathy.

Sequenced material: peripheral blood mononuclear cells (PBMCs), taken at new diagnosis, from a patient treated with antithyroid drugs. Receptors were obtained from a man between 18 and 29 years old with Graves disease.

The chain has TRBV5-1 and TRBJ2-1; 9 bases are shared with TRBD1. V was pared by 5 bases and J by 1 base, with 7 bases of the junction left unmatched. From germline, CDR1 is SGHRS and CDR2 YFSETQ. The CDR3 loop spans 16 amino acids. The CDR3 DNA reads TGCGCCAGCAGGGGGACCGGGACAGGGTCCTACAATGAGCAGTTCTTC. Its protein is CASRGTGTGSYNEQFF.

This clonotype was counted ten times or more. The junction departs from germline at one end; a sequencing error may be responsible. The chain carries TRBV5-1 and TRBJ2-7; D remains ambiguous. Looked up from germline, CDR1 is SGHRS and CDR2 is YFSETQ. The CDR3 has 11 residues. For the CDR3, the DNA is TGTGCCAGCAGCTTAGGAACCGAGCAGTACTTC. The encoded protein is CASSLGTEQYF.

The chain recombines TRBV16 with TRBJ1-1; D is undetermined. The CDR3 sequence is 13 residues long. Looked up from germline, CDR1 is KGHSY and CDR2 is FQNENV. Trimming took 0 bases from V and 2 from J, leaving 4 bases between them. The CDR3 DNA reads TGTGCCAGCAGCCAATCAAGTAACACTGAAGCTTTCTTT. Translation gives CASSQSSNTEAFF.

There are many counts of this clonotype. This chain links TRBV28 with TRBJ2-7; 9 bases line up with TRBD1. Germline CDR1 reads MDHEN; CDR2 reads SYDVKM. This CDR3 comprises 16 residues. V shed 2 bases and J 0 bases; nucleotides not matched to a gene: 5. The CDR3 loop reads CASSLLRDRDSYEQYF. Here the CDR3 DNA reads TGTGCCAGCAGTTTACTAAGGGACAGGGACTCCTACGAGCAGTACTTC.

This clonotype was found a few times. The chain is built from TRBV3-1 and TRBJ2-5; D gene ambiguous. Between the trimmed V and J ends, which lost 1 base and 0 bases, there was a span of 6 bases. The length of the CDR3 is 14 residues. Germline assignment: CDR1 LGHDT and CDR2 YNNKEL (reference sequence). CDR3 protein: CASSQVRYQETQYF. CDR3 bases: TGTGCCAGCAGCCAAGTCCGCTACCAAGAGACCCAGTACTTC.

The rearrangement joins TRBV19 to TRBJ1-5; D possibly corresponds to TRBD1 (6 bases). Germline V gene data show CDR1 as LNHDA and CDR2 as SQIVND (reference sequence). Trimming shortened V by 4 bases and J by 7 bases, and 23 bases separated the two germline ends. CDR3 length: 17 amino acids. CDR3 region: CASSTASGAGGSQPQHF. Written as DNA, the CDR3 is TGTGCCAGTAGTACGGCCTCAGGCGCCGGGGGCTCACAGCCCCAGCATTTT.

This clonotype was seen a handful of times. The chain joins TRBV5-1 to TRBJ2-7; the D gene is possibly TRBD2 (7 bases). The germline V and J ends were trimmed by 3 bases and 6 bases, with 31 bases remaining between them. CDR1 and CDR2 (germline): SGHRS, YFSETQ. CDR3 length: 19 residues. The CDR3 DNA is TGCGCCAGCAGCTCTTGGGGGGGTGGGATCGTAGCGCAGGGGTTCGAGCAGTACTTC. Translating gives CASSSWGGGIVAQGFEQYF.

V usage is TRBV6-1 and J usage is TRBJ2-4; 7 bases fit TRBD1. The germline V gene encodes CDR1 MNHNS and CDR2 SASEGT. With 6 bases clipped from V and 1 base from J, the junction kept 12 bases outside the gene matches. The CDR3 length is 17 residues. The CDR3 loop reads CASSPFLTGPAKNIQYF. The CDR3 DNA follows: TGTGCCAGCAGCCCTTTTCTGACAGGGCCGGCCAAAAACATTCAGTACTTC.